Each of the 2 T cell receptor beta chains below was sequenced from the same sample in a study of T-cell reconstitution after alpha-beta-depleted transplantation in children. As it was prepared, the TCRbeta library received unique molecular identifiers. TCRdb ran MiXCR on the PCR reads and lists one entry per CDR3 protein. The repertoire holds fewer than 550,000 distinct CDR3 sequences, with over 9.5% as singletons. The sample here was PBMCs, mostly from graft donor cells, taken 180 days after TCRalphabeta/CD19-depleted stem cell transplant. The receptors come from a female patient between 2 and 10 years old who had a stem cell transplant for aplastic anemia, so the T cells may come from the graft donor.

This clonotype has just a few counts. The rearrangement joins TRBV14 to TRBJ2-1; perhaps TRBD2 as D (6 bases). The V end lost 2 bases, the J end lost 0 bases, and 14 bases lay between the germline ends. Per germline, CDR1 SGHDN and CDR2 FVKESK. The CDR3 is 17 residues long. The CDR3 DNA reads TGTGCCAGCAGCCAATGGCGGGGCTCCAGCTCCTACAATGAGCAGTTCTTC. Translation: CASSQWRGSSSYNEQFF.

The chain employs TRBV7-2 and TRBJ2-3; 9 bases are shared with TRBD2. Germline V gene lookup returns CDR1 SGHTA and CDR2 FQGNSA. J gave up 7 bases and V 1 base, and 6 bases lay outside the gene matches. The CDR3 is made up of 15 amino acids. CDR3 sequence: CASSLGSGGPYTQYF. CDR3 bases: TGTGCCAGCAGCTTAGGTAGCGGGGGACCGTATACGCAGTATTTT.